The sequence of this T cell receptor (beta chain) was determined in a study of CD8 T cells in Susac syndrome. CDR1 is MNHNS and CDR2 is SASEGT in the germline V gene. The CDR3 runs to 16 residues. V dropped 2 bases and J dropped 2; count of bases not matched to a gene: 5. Purification of the CD8+ and CD4+ T cells relied on negative isolation, and TEMRA cells underwent FACS enrichment. A quantity of roughly 0.5 to 1 ug RNA underwent reverse transcription using random hexamers. Each CDR3 protein gets one entry after TCRdb re-called the immunoSEQ multiplex PCR reads with MiXCR. The data show approximately 49,000 distinct CDR3 sequences, approximately 95% seen once.

The clonotype was recovered from a human donor with Susac syndrome. Material: CD8+ T cells from PBMCs. This rearrangement joins TRBV6-1 to TRBJ2-3, with 9 bases identical to TRBD2. CDR3 nucleotide sequence: TGTGCCAGCAGTGAAAGGGCGGGGGGGCCCACAGATACGCAGTATTTT. Protein product: CASSERAGGPTDTQYF.